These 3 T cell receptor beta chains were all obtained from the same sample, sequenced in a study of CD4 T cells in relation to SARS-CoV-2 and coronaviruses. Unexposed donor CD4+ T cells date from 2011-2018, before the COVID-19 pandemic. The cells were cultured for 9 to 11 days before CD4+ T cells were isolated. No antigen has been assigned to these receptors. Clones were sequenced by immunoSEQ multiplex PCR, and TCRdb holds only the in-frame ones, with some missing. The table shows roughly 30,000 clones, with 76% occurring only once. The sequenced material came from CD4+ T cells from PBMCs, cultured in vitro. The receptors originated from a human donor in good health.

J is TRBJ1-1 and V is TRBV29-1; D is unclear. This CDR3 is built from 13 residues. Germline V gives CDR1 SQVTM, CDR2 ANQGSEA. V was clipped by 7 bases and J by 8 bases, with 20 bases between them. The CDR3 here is CSAEEAANKEAFF. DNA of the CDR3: TGCAGCGCCGAGGAGGCCGCAAACAAAGAAGCTTTCTTT. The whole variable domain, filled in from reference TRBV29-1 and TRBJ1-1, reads SAVISQKPSRDICQRGTSLTIQCQVDSQVTMMFWYRQQPGQSLTLIATANQGSEATYESGFVIDKFPISRPNLTFSTLTVSNMSPEDSSIYLCSAEEAANKEAFFGQGTRLTVV.

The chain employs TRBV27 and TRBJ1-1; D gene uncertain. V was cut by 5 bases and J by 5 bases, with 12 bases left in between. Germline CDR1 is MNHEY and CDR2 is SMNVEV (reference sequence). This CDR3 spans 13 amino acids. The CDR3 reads CASSPRGRTEAFF. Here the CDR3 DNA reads TGTGCCAGCAGTCCCCGAGGTAGGACTGAAGCTTTCTTT.

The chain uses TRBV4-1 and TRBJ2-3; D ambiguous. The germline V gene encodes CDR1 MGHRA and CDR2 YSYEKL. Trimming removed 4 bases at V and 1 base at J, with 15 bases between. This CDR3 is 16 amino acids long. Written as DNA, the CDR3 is TGCGCCAGCAGCCCAAAGGGCCTTGAGGGCACAGATACGCAGTATTTT. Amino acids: CASSPKGLEGTDTQYF.